This T cell receptor beta chain was found in a study of T-cell memory formation after mild COVID-19. TCRdb recomputed calls from the 5' RACE reads with MiXCR, one row per CDR3 protein. The sample yields fewer than 250,000 distinct CDR3 sequences, approximately 20% seen once. CDR1 is SGHTA, CDR2 FQGNSA, per germline. Losses at the gene ends were 5 bases for V and 4 bases for J; bases not matched to a gene: 6. There are 14 residues in the CDR3. Study-level points and caveats: Prior to infection, memory already included some responding clones, suggesting cross-reactive memory joined. Shrinking CD4+ clones were chiefly CM and EM; CD8+ ones were chiefly EMRA.

Remarks on this clonotype: Antigen specificity is unknown.

The sequencing sample was made of PBMCs or a T cell subset sorted from them (not recorded which). The chain is built from TRBV7-2 and TRBJ2-7, with TRBD1 identical over 9 bases. The source is an adult woman who had mild COVID-19 (a few samples of this study predate the infection). Cell type and time point are not known. For the CDR3, the DNA is TGTGCCAGCAGCCAACCGGGACAGGGATACGAGCAGTACTTC. Translating it yields CASSQPGQGYEQYF.